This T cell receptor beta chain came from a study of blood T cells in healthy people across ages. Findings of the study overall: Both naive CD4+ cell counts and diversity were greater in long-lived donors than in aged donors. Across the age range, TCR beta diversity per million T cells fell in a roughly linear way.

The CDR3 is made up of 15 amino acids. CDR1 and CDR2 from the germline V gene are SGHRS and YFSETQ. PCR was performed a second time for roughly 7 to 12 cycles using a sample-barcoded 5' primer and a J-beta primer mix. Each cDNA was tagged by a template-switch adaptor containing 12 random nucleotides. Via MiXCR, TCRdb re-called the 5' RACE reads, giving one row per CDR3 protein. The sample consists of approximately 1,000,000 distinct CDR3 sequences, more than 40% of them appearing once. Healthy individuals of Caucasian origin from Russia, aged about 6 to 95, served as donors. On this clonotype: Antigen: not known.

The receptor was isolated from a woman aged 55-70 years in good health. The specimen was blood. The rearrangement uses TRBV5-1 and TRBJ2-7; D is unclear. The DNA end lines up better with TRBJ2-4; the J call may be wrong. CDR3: CASSPLSGPENIQYF. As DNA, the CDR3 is TGCGCCAGCAGCCCCCTAAGTGGCCCTGAAAACATTCAGTACTTC.